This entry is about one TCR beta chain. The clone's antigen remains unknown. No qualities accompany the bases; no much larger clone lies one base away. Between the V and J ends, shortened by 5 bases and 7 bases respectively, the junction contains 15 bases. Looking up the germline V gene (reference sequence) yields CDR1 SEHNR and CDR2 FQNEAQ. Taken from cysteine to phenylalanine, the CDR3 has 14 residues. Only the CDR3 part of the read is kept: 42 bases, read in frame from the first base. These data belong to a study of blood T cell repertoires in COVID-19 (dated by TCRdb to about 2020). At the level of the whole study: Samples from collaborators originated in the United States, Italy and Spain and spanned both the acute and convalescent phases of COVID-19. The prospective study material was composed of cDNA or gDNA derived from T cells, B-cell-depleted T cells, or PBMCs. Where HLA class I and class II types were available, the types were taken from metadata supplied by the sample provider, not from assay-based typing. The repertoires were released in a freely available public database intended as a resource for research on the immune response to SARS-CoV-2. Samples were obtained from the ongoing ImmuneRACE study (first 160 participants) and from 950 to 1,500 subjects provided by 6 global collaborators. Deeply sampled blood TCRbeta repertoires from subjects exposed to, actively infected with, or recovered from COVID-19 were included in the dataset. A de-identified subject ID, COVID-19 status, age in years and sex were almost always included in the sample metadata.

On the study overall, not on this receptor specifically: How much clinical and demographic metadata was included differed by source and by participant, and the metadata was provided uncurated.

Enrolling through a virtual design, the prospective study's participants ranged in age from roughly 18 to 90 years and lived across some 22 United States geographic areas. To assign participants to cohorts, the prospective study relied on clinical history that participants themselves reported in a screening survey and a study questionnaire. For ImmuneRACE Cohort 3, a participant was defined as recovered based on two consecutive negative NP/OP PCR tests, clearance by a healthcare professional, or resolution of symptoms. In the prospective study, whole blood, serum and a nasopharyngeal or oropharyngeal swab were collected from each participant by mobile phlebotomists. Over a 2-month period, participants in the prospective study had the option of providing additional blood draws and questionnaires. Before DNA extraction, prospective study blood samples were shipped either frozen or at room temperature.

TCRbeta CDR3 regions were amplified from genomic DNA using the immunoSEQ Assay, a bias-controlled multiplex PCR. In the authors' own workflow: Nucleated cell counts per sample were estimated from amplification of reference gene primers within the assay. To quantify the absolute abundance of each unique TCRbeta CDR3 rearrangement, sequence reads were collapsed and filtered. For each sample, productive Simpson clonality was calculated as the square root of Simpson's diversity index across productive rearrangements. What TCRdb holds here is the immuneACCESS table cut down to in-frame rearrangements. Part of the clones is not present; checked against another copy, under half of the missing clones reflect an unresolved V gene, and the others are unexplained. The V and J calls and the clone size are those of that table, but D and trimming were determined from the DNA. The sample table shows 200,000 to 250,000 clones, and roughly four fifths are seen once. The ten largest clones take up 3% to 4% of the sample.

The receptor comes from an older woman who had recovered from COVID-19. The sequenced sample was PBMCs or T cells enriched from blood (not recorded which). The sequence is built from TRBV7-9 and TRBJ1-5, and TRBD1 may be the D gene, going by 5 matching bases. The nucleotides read TGTGCCAGCAGCCCGATCAGGGAGGGGCAGCCCCAGCATTTT. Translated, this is CASSPIREGQPQHF.